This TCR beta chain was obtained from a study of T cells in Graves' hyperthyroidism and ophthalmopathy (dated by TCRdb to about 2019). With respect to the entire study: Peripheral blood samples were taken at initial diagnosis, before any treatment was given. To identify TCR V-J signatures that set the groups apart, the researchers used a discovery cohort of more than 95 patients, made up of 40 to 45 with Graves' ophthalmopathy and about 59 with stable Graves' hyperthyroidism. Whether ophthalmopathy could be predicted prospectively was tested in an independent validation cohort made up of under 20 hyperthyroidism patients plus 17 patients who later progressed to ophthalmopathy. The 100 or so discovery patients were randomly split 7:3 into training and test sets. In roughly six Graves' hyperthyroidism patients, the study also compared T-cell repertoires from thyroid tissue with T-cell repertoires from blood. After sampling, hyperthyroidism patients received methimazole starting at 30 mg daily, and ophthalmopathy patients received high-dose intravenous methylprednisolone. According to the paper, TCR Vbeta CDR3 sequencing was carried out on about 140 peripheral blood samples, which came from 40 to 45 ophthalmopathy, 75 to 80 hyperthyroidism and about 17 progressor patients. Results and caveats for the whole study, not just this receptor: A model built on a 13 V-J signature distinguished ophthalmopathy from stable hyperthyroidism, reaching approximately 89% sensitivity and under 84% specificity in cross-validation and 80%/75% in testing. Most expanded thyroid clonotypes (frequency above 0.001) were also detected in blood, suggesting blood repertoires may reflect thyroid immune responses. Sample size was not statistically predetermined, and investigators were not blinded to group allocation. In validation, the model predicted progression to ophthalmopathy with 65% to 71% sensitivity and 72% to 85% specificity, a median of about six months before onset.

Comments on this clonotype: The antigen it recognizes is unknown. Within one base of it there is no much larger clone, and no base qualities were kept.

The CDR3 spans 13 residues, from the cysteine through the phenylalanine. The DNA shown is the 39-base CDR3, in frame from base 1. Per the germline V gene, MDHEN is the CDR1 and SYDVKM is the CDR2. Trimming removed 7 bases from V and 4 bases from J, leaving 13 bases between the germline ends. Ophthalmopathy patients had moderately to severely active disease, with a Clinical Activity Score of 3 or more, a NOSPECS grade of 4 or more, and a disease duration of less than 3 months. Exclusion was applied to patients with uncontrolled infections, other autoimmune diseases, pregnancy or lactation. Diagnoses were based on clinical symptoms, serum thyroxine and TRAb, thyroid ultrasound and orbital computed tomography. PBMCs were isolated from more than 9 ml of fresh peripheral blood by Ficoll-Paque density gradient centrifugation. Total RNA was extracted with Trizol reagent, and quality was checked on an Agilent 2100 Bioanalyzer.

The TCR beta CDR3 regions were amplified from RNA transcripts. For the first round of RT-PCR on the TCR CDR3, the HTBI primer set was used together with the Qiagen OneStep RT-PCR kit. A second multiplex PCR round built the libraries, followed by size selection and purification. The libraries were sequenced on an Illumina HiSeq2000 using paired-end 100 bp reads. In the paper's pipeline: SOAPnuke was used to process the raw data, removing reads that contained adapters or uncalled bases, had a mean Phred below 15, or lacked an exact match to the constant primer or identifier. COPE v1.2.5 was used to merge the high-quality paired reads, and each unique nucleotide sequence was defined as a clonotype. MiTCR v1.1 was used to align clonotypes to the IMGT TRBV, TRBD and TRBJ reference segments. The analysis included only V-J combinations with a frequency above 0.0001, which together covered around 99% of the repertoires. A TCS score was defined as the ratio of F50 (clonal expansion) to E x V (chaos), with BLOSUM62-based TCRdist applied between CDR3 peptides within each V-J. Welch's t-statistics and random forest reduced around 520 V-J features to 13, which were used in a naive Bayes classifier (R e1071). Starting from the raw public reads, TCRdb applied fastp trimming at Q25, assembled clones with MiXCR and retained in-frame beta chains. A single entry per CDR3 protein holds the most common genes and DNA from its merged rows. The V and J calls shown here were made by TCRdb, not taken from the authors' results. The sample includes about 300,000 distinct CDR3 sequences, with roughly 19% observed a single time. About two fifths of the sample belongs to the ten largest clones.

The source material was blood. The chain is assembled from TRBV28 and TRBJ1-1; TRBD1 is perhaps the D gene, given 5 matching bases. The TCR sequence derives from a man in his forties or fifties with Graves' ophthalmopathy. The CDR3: CASIPGYRTEAFF. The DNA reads TGTGCCAGCATTCCAGGGTATCGCACTGAAGCTTTCTTT. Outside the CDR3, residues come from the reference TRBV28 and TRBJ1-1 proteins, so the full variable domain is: DVKVTQSSRYLVKRTGEKVFLECVQDMDHENMFWYRQDPGLGLRLIYFSYDVKMKEKGDIPEGYSVSREKKERFSLILESASTNQTSMYLCASIPGYRTEAFFGQGTRLTVV.